There are a few counts of the clone carrying this T cell receptor (beta chain). Its antigen is not identified. This specimen comes from a study of blood T cells in healthy people across ages. Study-wide results and caveats: TCR beta diversity per million T cells fell roughly linearly with age. Observed TCR beta diversity showed a strong correlation with the percentage of naive T cells as measured by flow cytometry.

The CDR3 consists of 11 residues. The germline gives CDR1 SNHLY, CDR2 FYNNEI. Trimming took 5 bases from V and 10 from J, leaving 9 bases between them. A sample-barcoded 5' primer and a J-beta primer mix were used in a second PCR of roughly 6 to 11 cycles. Each CDR3 protein is one row after TCRdb ran MiXCR on the 5' RACE reads. The table shows around 1.5 million distinct CDR3 sequences, with 42% occurring only once. The V and J genes are TRBV2 and TRBJ2-1, with unresolved D. Material: blood. This clonotype was sampled from a young woman in good health. In nucleotides, the CDR3 is TGTGCCAGCAGTATATCACGGGAGCAGTTCTTC. This encodes CASSISREQFF.